This T cell receptor beta chain was documented in a study of blood T cells in healthy people across ages. Study findings and constraints: TCR beta diversity correlated strongly with naive T cell percentage. PBMCs left unsorted prevented a conclusive naive versus antigen-experienced comparison.

The length of the CDR3 is 15 residues. V was trimmed by 0 bases and J by 6 bases, leaving 15 bases between them. Per germline, CDR1 LGHNA and CDR2 YSLEER. Ranging in age from about 6 to 100, the donors were healthy Caucasian individuals from Russia. For this clonotype: Its antigen is currently unknown.

A second PCR of roughly 7 to 11 cycles used a sample-barcoded 5' primer and a J-beta primer mix. A minimum of 2.5 million CDR3-containing paired-end reads was obtained for each sample. MiXCR, run by TCRdb on the 5' RACE reads, gives a single entry per CDR3 protein. The table includes fewer than 2 million distinct CDR3 sequences, about two fifths detected once. The chain carries TRBV4-3 and TRBJ2-7; D is perhaps TRBD2 (6 bases). Sequenced material: blood. The TCR comes from a human donor in good health. The CDR3 sequence is CASSQDQGGGVEQYF. The CDR3 region has the DNA TGCGCCAGCAGCCAAGATCAGGGAGGCGGGGTCGAGCAGTACTTC.